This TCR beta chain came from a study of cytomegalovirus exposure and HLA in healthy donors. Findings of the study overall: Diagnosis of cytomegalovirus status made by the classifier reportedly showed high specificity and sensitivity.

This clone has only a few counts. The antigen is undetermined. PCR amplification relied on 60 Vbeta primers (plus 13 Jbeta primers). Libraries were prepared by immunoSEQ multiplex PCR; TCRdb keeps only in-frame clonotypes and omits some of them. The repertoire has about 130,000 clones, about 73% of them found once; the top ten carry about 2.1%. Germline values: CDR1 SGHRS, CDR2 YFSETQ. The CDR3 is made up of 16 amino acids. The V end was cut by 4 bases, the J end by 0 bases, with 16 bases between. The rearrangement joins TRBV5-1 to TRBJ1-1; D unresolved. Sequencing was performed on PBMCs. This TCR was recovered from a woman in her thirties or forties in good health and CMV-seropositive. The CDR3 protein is CASSKHLTSLNTEAFF. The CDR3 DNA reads TGCGCCAGCAGCAAGCACCTGACATCCCTGAACACTGAAGCTTTCTTT.